The present entry profiles one T cell receptor beta chain with its context. Antigen specificity is unknown. Profiling relied on immunoSEQ multiplex PCR, and the TCRdb table lists in-frame clones only, not all of them. The sample consists of 65,000 to 80,000 clones, around 92% of them appearing once. These data come from a study of OX40 agonist ivuxolimab in advanced cancers. Study summary: Dose-escalation patients were diagnosed with hepatocellular carcinoma, melanoma, renal cell cancer or head and neck cancer. Study conclusions and caveats: At 0.1 to 3.0 mg/kg, CD4+ and CD8+ blood T cells expanded clonally by week 6.

The germline V gene encodes CDR1 LGHNA and CDR2 YNFKEQ. The V and J ends lost 1 base and 0 bases, in that order; junction bases with no gene match: 15. The CDR3 is 21 residues long. V usage is TRBV4-2 and J usage is TRBJ2-1; 10 bases line up with TRBD2. Sequencing was performed on CD4+ or CD8+ T cells sorted from blood, taken in a trial of the OX40 agonist ivuxolimab. The TCR was taken from an adult with an advanced solid tumor such as melanoma, head and neck, liver or kidney cancer. The CDR3 DNA is TGTGCCAGCAGCCAAGGGGGACTAGCGAGCGGTTTATGGGGCTCCTACAATGAGCAGTTCTTC. Its protein product is CASSQGGLASGLWGSYNEQFF.